What follows are 19 T cell receptor beta chains derived from one specimen sequenced in a study of OX40 agonist ivuxolimab in advanced cancers. Some clones are missing from TCRdb's copy, which holds only in-frame ones; the method was immunoSEQ multiplex PCR. The data hold approximately 33,000 clones, with approximately 90% observed a single time. Sequencing used CD4+ or CD8+ T cells sorted from blood, obtained in a trial of the OX40 agonist ivuxolimab. The source is an adult with an advanced solid tumor such as melanoma, head and neck, liver or kidney cancer.

Comments on this clone: The junction departs from the called germline gene at one end, perhaps through a read error. The chain has TRBV7-7 and TRBJ2-7, with 14 bases aligning to TRBD2. The V gene's germline CDR1 is SSHAT and CDR2 FNYEAQ (reference sequence). CDR3 length: 17 residues. The DNA of the CDR3 is TGTGCTAGCAGCTTAGCAGGGACTAGCGGGAGCGAGTACGAGCAGTACTTC. Translation: CASSLAGTSGSEYEQYF.

The chain combines TRBV19 with TRBJ2-1; no clear D. The germline V gene encodes CDR1 LNHDA and CDR2 SQIVND (reference sequence). V was pared by 6 bases and J by 8 bases, with 8 bases between. This CDR3 contains 11 residues. Here the CDR3 reads CASRKGDEQFF. CDR3 sequence (DNA): TGTGCCAGTAGGAAAGGCGATGAGCAGTTCTTC.

The chain carries TRBV7-2 and TRBJ2-7; perhaps TRBD2 as D (6 bases). Per the germline V gene, CDR1 is SGHTA and CDR2 is FQGNSA. The CDR3 loop spans 14 amino acids. Trimming left V 4 bases short and J 3 bases short, with 13 bases between. The CDR3 reads CASSSPGLRYEQYF. CDR3 DNA sequence: TGTGCCAGCAGCTCTCCGGGACTCCGCTACGAGCAGTACTTC.

The chain recombines TRBV28 with TRBJ2-4, with a weak D call TRBD1 (6 bases). The V and J ends lost 6 bases and 1 base respectively, with 16 bases between them. The V gene's germline CDR1 is MDHEN and CDR2 SYDVKM. The length of the CDR3 is 16 residues. Written as DNA, the CDR3 is TGTGCCAGCAGGGGACAACTCAAAAGGGCCAAAAACATTCAGTACTTC. Translation gives CASRGQLKRAKNIQYF.

The chain recombines TRBV6-5 with TRBJ2-3; D is uncertain. Per germline, CDR1 MNHEY and CDR2 SVGAGI. V was clipped by 5 bases and J by 1 base, with 13 bases between them. The CDR3 contains 15 residues. The CDR3 DNA reads as TGTGCCAGCAGTCCCCAACCGCGCGGCACAGATACGCAGTATTTT. Its protein product is CASSPQPRGTDTQYF.

This chain joins TRBV28 and TRBJ1-1; D gene ambiguous. The CDR3 covers 15 residues. Germline V gene lookup returns CDR1 MDHEN and CDR2 SYDVKM. Trimming removed 3 bases from V and 8 bases from J, with 19 bases in between. CDR3 sequence: CASSLRSASLSEAFF. The DNA of the CDR3 is TGTGCCAGCAGTTTGAGGTCGGCCTCGCTTTCAGAAGCTTTCTTT. Using reference TRBV28 and TRBJ1-1 for the parts outside the CDR3, the full variable domain is DVKVTQSSRYLVKRTGEKVFLECVQDMDHENMFWYRQDPGLGLRLIYFSYDVKMKEKGDIPEGYSVSREKKERFSLILESASTNQTSMYLCASSLRSASLSEAFFGQGTRLTVV.

The CDR3 sequence: CASSTGRVADTQYF. DNA of the CDR3: TGCGCCAGCAGCACCGGGAGGGTGGCAGATACGCAGTATTTT. The chain links TRBV5-1 to TRBJ2-3; 8 nucleotides line up with TRBD2. The CDR3 length is 14 residues. Germline V lookup: CDR1 SGHRS, CDR2 YFSETQ. V lost 4 bases to trimming and J lost 4 bases; unmatched junction nucleotides: 5.

The genes are TRBV11-2 and TRBJ2-1; the D is unclear. The CDR3 runs to 13 residues. Germline lookup yields CDR1 SGHAT and CDR2 FQNNGV. Trimming removed 1 base at V and 4 bases at J, with 5 bases between. This CDR3 reads CASSLARYNEQFF. The DNA of the CDR3 is TGTGCCAGCAGCTTAGCTAGGTACAATGAGCAGTTCTTC.

This clone was detected only once. The V and J genes are TRBV19 and TRBJ2-5, with 14 bases lining up with TRBD2. Losses at the gene ends were 5 bases for V and 8 bases for J; bases not matched to a gene: 4. The germline V gene encodes CDR1 LNHDA and CDR2 SQIVND (reference sequence). This CDR3 contains 14 residues. CDR3 residues: CASSAGLAGVTQYF. For the CDR3, the DNA is TGTGCCAGTAGTGCGGGACTAGCGGGAGTTACCCAGTACTTC.

This clone was counted once. The chain joins TRBV5-1 to TRBJ2-3; the D gene is possibly TRBD2 (5 bases). The CDR3 runs 14 residues. CDR1 is SGHRS, CDR2 YFSETQ, per germline. V dropped 4 bases and J dropped 8 bases, with 17 bases sitting between them. The CDR3 sequence: CASSASGPSLTQYF. The DNA of the CDR3 is TGCGCCAGCAGCGCCAGCGGTCCCTCCCTTACGCAGTATTTT.

The V call is TRBV5-1, the J call TRBJ1-2; a possible D gene is TRBD1 (6 bases). Germline values: CDR1 SGHRS, CDR2 YFSETQ. V was cut by 4 bases and J by 4 bases, with 14 bases left in between. This CDR3 contains 14 residues. The CDR3 is CASSAAGTTYGYTF. The CDR3 DNA reads as TGCGCCAGCAGCGCAGCCGGGACAACCTATGGCTACACCTTC. Combining the CDR3 with reference TRBV5-1 and TRBJ1-2 gives the whole variable domain KAGVTQTPRYLIKTRGQQVTLSCSPISGHRSVSWYQQTPGQGLQFLFEYFSETQRNKGNFPGRFSGRQFSNSRSEMNVSTLELGDSALYLCASSAAGTTYGYTFGSGTRLTVV.

CDR3 region: CASSLGNRVQPQHF. DNA of the CDR3: TGTGCCAGCAGCTTAGGAAATCGAGTTCAGCCCCAGCATTTT. This rearrangement joins TRBV11-2 to TRBJ1-5; D remains ambiguous. The CDR3 length is 14 residues. Between the trimmed V and J ends, which lost 1 base and 6 bases, there was a span of 10 bases. CDR1 is SGHAT and CDR2 is FQNNGV in the germline V gene.

The rearrangement links TRBV5-1 to TRBJ2-1; maybe TRBD2 (6 bases). Germline lookup yields CDR1 SGHRS and CDR2 YFSETQ. The CDR3 runs to 16 residues. V shed 2 bases and J shed 5 bases, with 17 bases lying between them. The CDR3 protein is CASSLNPPGLNNEQFF. The CDR3 DNA is TGCGCCAGCAGCTTAAATCCACCGGGACTGAACAATGAGCAGTTCTTC.

The rearrangement uses TRBV27 and TRBJ2-3; the D is unclear. Germline V gene sequence: CDR1 MNHEY, CDR2 SMNVEV (reference sequence). The CDR3 totals 16 residues. V dropped 2 bases and J dropped 2 bases, with 14 bases sitting between them. The CDR3 region has the DNA TGTGCCAGCAGTTTAATTGGTAGAGCTAACACAGATACGCAGTATTTT. It specifies CASSLIGRANTDTQYF.

V and J are TRBV6-6 and TRBJ2-7; 7 nucleotides align to TRBD1. J lost 5 bases, V lost 4 bases, and 8 bases had no gene match. CDR3 length: 14 amino acids. CDR1 MNHNY and CDR2 SVGAGI come from the germline V gene (reference sequence). The CDR3 is CASSSGTDRHEQYF. CDR3 nucleotides: TGTGCCAGCAGTTCCGGGACAGATCGACACGAGCAGTACTTC.

The CDR3 DNA sequence: TGTGCCAGCAGCGCAAGGGGGACAGGGGACCAGCCCCAGCATTTT. Amino acid sequence: CASSARGTGDQPQHF. This chain uses TRBV7-9 with TRBJ1-5; TRBD1 agrees at 10 bases. Germline CDR1 and CDR2: SEHNR and FQNEAQ (reference sequence). This CDR3 is built from 15 residues. The trim removed 5 bases at V and 7 bases at J, leaving 8 bases unmatched.

This clone showed up just a few times. V gene TRBV7-9 combines with J gene TRBJ1-5, with D hard to call. The V end lost 5 bases, the J end lost 4 bases, and 9 bases lay between the germline ends. This CDR3 spans 13 amino acids. Germline values: CDR1 SEHNR, CDR2 FQNEAQ (reference sequence). In DNA form, the CDR3 reads TGTGCCAGCAGCAGGACGGGGAATCAGCCCCAGCATTTT. Translation gives CASSRTGNQPQHF.

This rearrangement joins TRBV2 to TRBJ2-3; possibly TRBD1 for D (6 bases). CDR3 length: 12 residues. V lost 6 bases and J 3 bases, leaving 7 bases between the germline ends. Germline lookup yields CDR1 SNHLY and CDR2 FYNNEI. This CDR3 is CASSGQTDTQYF. The CDR3 DNA reads as TGTGCCAGCAGCGGACAGACAGATACGCAGTATTTT.

The V call is TRBV6-5, the J call TRBJ1-4; 7 bases are a match to TRBD1. Germline V gene lookup returns CDR1 MNHEY and CDR2 SVGAGI. Trimming took 3 bases from V and 5 from J; bases not matched to a gene: 6. This CDR3 has 15 amino acids. The CDR3 DNA reads as TGTGCCAGCAGTTATAGGGACAGCAGGAATGAAAAACTGTTTTTT. Amino acids: CASSYRDSRNEKLFF.